This TCR beta chain was recorded in a study of cytomegalovirus exposure and HLA in healthy donors. Study-level points and caveats: The study designated fewer than 200 TCR beta chains cytomegalovirus-associated. A few chains linked to CMV were shown in vitro to be specific for CMV antigens. Only CMV serostatus was available as immune exposure information. Within a later analysis, the majority of CMV-associated TCR beta chains appeared HLA-restricted.

This PCR relied on a set of 60 Vbeta primers and 13 Jbeta primers. Assay used: immunoSEQ multiplex PCR; TCRdb lists only in-frame clones, some missing. Of 100,000 to 140,000 clones in the sample, roughly 80% were seen once. There are 15 residues in the CDR3. J lost 6 bases, V lost 4 bases, and 5 bases had no gene match. Germline V gives CDR1 SGHDN, CDR2 FVKESK. A note on this clone: Its antigen remains unknown.

The sequence came from a man aged 25-45 years in good health and CMV-seronegative. The specimen sequenced was PBMCs. The rearrangement uses TRBV14 and TRBJ2-1; 11 nucleotides align to TRBD2. The CDR3 sequence is CASSLAGGPPNEQFF. For the CDR3, the DNA is TGTGCCAGCAGCCTAGCGGGAGGGCCACCCAATGAGCAGTTCTTC.